This T cell receptor beta chain was identified in a study of CD8+ T cells in alopecia areata. The wider study: Scoring of severity for treated patients was based on percentage of affected scalp area.

A few counts support this clone. The target antigen is unknown. Treatment specified: oral pan-JAK inhibitor, 5-10 mg twice daily. Study-level points and caveats: Patients showed less clear TCR sequence sharing than mice, possibly partly because of HLA diversity. Uncertain still, given a single nonresponder, is whether baseline CD8+ expansion links to response.

RNA extraction and reverse transcription yielded cDNA as sequencing template. The assay was immunoSEQ multiplex PCR, and TCRdb's table has in-frame clones only and misses some. The data show over 150,000 clones, roughly 64% seen once. The source is a human donor with alopecia areata. Material: CD4+ T cells sorted from blood, obtained at week 24, from a patient treated with tofacitinib.

Written as DNA, the CDR3 is TGCAGCGTTGAAGTTCTAGGGGAGACCCAGTACTTC. It yields the protein CSVEVLGETQYF. This chain joins TRBV29-1 and TRBJ2-5; D gene unclear. Germline-derived CDR1 and CDR2 are SQVTM and ANQGSEA. This CDR3 contains 12 residues. The V gene lost 1 base and the J gene lost 5 bases, with 8 bases spanning the gap.